The rows below give T cell receptor beta chains drawn from one sample of a study of tumor and adjacent non-tumor tissue in lung cancer. TCRdb re-called the multiplex PCR reads through MiXCR, storing one row per CDR3 protein. The top ten clones hold less than 40% of a sample with more than 75,000 distinct CDR3 sequences, about 80% of them seen once. Sequences were obtained from distant non-tumor lung tissue. The receptor set was obtained from a man aged 60 to 75 with small cell lung cancer. Both conserved end residues are part of each CDR3. A D gene is named only where the DNA matches it firmly. Size is omitted from some rows. Given values are once, few, many or a class for expanded clones.

-	TRBV6-6	-	TRBJ1-1	CASSSWLGLPSLKNTEAFF	TGTGCCAGCAGCTCTTGGCTGGGACTGCCTAGTCTGAAGAACACTGAAGCTTTCTTT
many	TRBV14	TRBD2	TRBJ2-5	CASSPPGTSKTQYF	TGTGCCAGCAGCCCTCCGGGGACTAGTAAGACCCAGTACTTC
many	TRBV5-4	-	TRBJ2-2	CASSSGVGNTGELFF	TGTGCCAGCAGCTCGGGAGTGGGTAACACCGGGGAGCTGTTTTTT
few	TRBV20-1	TRBD1	TRBJ1-6	CSARTGARDNSPRHF	TGCAGTGCTCGTACAGGGGCGCGGGATAATTCACCCCGCCACTTT
-	TRBV12-3/TRBV12-4	-	TRBJ1-2	CANTMTDHSNDGYTF	TGTGCCAACACAATGACAGACCATTCGAACGATGGCTACACCTTC
-	TRBV10-2	-	TRBJ2-3	CTSSHTDTQYF	TGCACTAGCAGCCACACAGATACGCAGTATTTT
-	TRBV29-1	-	TRBJ2-3	CSETSGTDKQYF	TGCAGTGAAACATCAGGCACAGATAAGCAGTATTTT
-	TRBV11-2	-	TRBJ2-5	CVSSLGTKGTQYF	TGTGTCAGCAGCTTAGGGACCAAAGGGACCCAGTACTTT
few	TRBV5-1	TRBD1	TRBJ2-3	CASSFRDRTTDTQYF	TGCGCCAGCAGCTTTAGGGACAGGACGACAGATACGCAGTATTTT
-	TRBV11-2	-	TRBJ1-3	CASTLAGAFSGNTVYF	TGTGCCAGCACCTTAGCGGGCGCCTTCTCTGGAAACACCGTATATTTT
-	TRBV29-1	-	TRBJ1-1	CSVFTGSGHTDAFF	TGCAGCGTTTTTACAGGATCAGGACACACTGATGCTTTCTTT
-	TRBV5-5	TRBD1	TRBJ2-1	CASSPGTGSYNEQSF	TGTGCCAGCAGCCCGGGGACAGGCTCCTACAATGAACAGTCCTTC
-	TRBV11-2	TRBD2	TRBJ2-1	CASILGVTGGYYYNEQFF	TGTGCCAGCATCTTAGGAGTGACGGGAGGCTACTACTACAATGAGCAGTTCTTC
medium-sized	TRBV11-3	-	TRBJ2-3	CASSSRGPDTQYF	TGTGCCAGCAGCTCCCGGGGACCGGATACGCAGTATTTT
many	TRBV7-8	TRBD2	TRBJ2-1	CASSLAGGPNEQFF	TGTGCCAGCAGCTTGGCGGGAGGGCCGAATGAGCAGTTCTTC
-	TRBV10-2	-	TRBJ2-1	CASSLSGRSYNEQFF	TGCGCCAGCAGTCTGTCGGGGCGATCCTACAATGAGCAGTTCTTC
once	TRBV6-1	-	TRBJ2-1	CANSELVREQFF	TGTGCCAACAGTGAATTAGTAAGGGAACAGTTCTTC
-	TRBV11-1	TRBD1	TRBJ2-1	CASSLGGEEYEQFF	TGTGCCAGCAGCCTAGGGGGCGAGGAGTATGAGCAGTTCTTC
-	TRBV29-1	-	TRBJ2-1	CSVGLLGDKASDEQFF	TGCAGCGTTGGGTTACTAGGGGACAAGGCTTCGGATGAGCAATTCTTC
-	TRBV20-1	-	TRBJ2-3	CSARAIWGTDRQYF	TGCAGTGCTAGGGCAATATGGGGCACAGATAGGCAGTATTTT
-	TRBV4-2	-	TRBJ2-2	CASKLPGDDGGEPFF	TGTGCCAGCAAACTACCGGGAGATGATGGAGGGGAGCCGTTTTTT
-	TRBV4-1	-	TRBJ1-1	CASGQDPGLLNETFF	TGCGCCAGCGGCCAAGATCCGGGCCTCTTAAATGAAACTTTCTTT
-	TRBV6-2/TRBV6-3	TRBD2	TRBJ2-7	CAIKIAGAPLEQYF	TGTGCCATCAAGATCGCGGGAGCCCCTTTGGAGCAGTACTTC
-	TRBV4-2	-	TRBJ1-4	CVSSQVGLAEKLFF	TGTGTCAGCAGCCAAGTTGGGTTAGCTGAAAAACTGTTTTTT
-	TRBV29-1	-	TRBJ2-1	CSLVPGAVDNEQFF	TGCAGCCTTGTGCCGGGAGCGGTAGACAATGAGCAATTCTTC
-	TRBV29-1	-	TRBJ2-3	CSVAYGSRDTQYF	TGCAGCGTTGCTTACGGGAGCAGGGATACGCAGTATTTT
-	TRBV12-3/TRBV12-4	TRBD2	TRBJ2-2	CASSFWRGSNTGDLFF	TGTGCCAGCAGTTTTTGGCGGGGGTCGAACACCGGGGATCTGTTTTTC
-	TRBV5-6	-	TRBJ2-2	CASSWGNSPTGLLNTGELSF	TGTGCCAGCAGCTGGGGGAACTCACCGACGGGGCTATTGAACACCGGTGAGCTGTCTTTT
-	TRBV7-8	-	TRBJ2-5	CASSLDRQEAQYF	TGTGCCAGCAGCTTGGACAGACAAGAGGCCCAGTACTTC
-	TRBV11-2	-	TRBJ2-1	CASTLDAGLVEQFF	TGCGCCAGCACCTTAGATGCAGGGTTGGTTGAGCAGTTCTTC
many	TRBV20-1	TRBD2	TRBJ2-3	CSAFKRTSGFTDTQYF	TGCAGTGCCTTCAAGCGGACTAGCGGGTTCACAGATACGCAGTATTTT
-	TRBV11-3	TRBD1	TRBJ2-5	CASSADRGSQETKHF	TGTGCCAGCAGCGCTGACAGGGGGTCCCAAGAGACAAAGCACTTC